This entry lists 25 T cell receptor beta chains sequenced from one sample in a study of blood T cell repertoires in COVID-19. The assay was immunoSEQ multiplex PCR, and TCRdb's table has in-frame clones only and misses some. The table has 250,000 to 350,000 clones, around 88% seen once. The sample comprised peripheral blood. These TCRs come from a man aged 30 to 39 with acute or convalescent COVID-19.

This rearrangement joins TRBV4-1 to TRBJ2-5, with D tentatively TRBD2 (6 bases). V dropped 1 base and J dropped 4 bases, with 10 bases sitting between them. Germline V gene sequence: CDR1 MGHRA, CDR2 YSYEKL. CDR3 length: 14 amino acids. In DNA form, the CDR3 reads TGCGCCAGCAGCCAAGGGCGGGGTCTAGAGACCCAGTACTTC. As protein: CASSQGRGLETQYF.

As concerns this clone: At one end, the junction sequence differs from germline, possibly due to a read error. The J gene is TRBJ2-1, the V gene TRBV30; the match to TRBD1 covers 8 bases. Germline CDR1 reads GTSNPN; CDR2 reads SVGIG (reference sequence). The CDR3 spans 10 residues. The CDR3: CAWSGTGHVF. CDR3 nucleotide sequence: TGTGCCTGGAGTGGGACAGGGCACGTCTTC.

On this clone: The junction differs from germline at one of its ends, possibly a read error. V usage is TRBV5-1 and J usage is TRBJ1-2; 7 bases agree with TRBD1. CDR1 and CDR2 (germline): SGHRS, YFSETQ. The CDR3 sequence is 13 residues long. The CDR3 coding sequence is TGCGCCAGCTCCAAAGGGTCTTCCGGGGACAGTTCCTTC. This translates into CASSKGSSGDSSF.

The V call is TRBV25-1, the J call TRBJ1-1; D call uncertain. CDR3 length: 13 amino acids. Deletions cut 8 bases from V and 2 bases from J, with 12 bases between. The germline V gene encodes CDR1 MGHDK and CDR2 SYGVNS. The CDR3 loop is CASSPYDNTEAFF. The CDR3 coding sequence is TGTGCCAGCTCCCCCTATGATAACACTGAAGCTTTCTTT.

This sequence joins TRBV28 and TRBJ2-7, with D tentatively TRBD2 (6 bases). Germline assignment: CDR1 MDHEN and CDR2 SYDVKM. The CDR3 runs to 14 residues. Deletions cut 3 bases from V and 3 bases from J, with 12 bases between. The CDR3 is CASSLGGVGYEQYF. CDR3 nucleotides: TGTGCCAGCAGTTTGGGGGGAGTGGGCTACGAGCAGTACTTC.

The chain links TRBV30 to TRBJ1-5; D is unresolved. In germline, CDR1 is GTSNPN, CDR2 SVGIG (reference sequence). This CDR3 is 13 amino acids long. V lost 0 bases and J lost 9, with 12 bases in between. The chain's CDR3 is CAWSVGSAGPQHF. The CDR3 region has the DNA TGTGCCTGGAGTGTGGGCAGCGCGGGGCCCCAGCATTTT.

This clone was seen more than once but under ten times. J is TRBJ1-4 and V is TRBV27; D unresolved. V lost 5 bases and J 4 bases, leaving 8 bases between the germline ends. There are 13 residues in the CDR3. The V gene's germline CDR1 is MNHEY and CDR2 SMNVEV (reference sequence). The CDR3 loop is CASSVRLNEKLFF. The DNA of the CDR3 is TGTGCCAGCAGTGTCAGGCTTAATGAAAAACTGTTTTTT.

The chain is built from TRBV19 and TRBJ1-1, with a tentative D call TRBD1 (6 bases). Trimming cost V 2 bases and J 0 bases, with 16 bases left between them. This CDR3 is built from 17 residues. Germline CDR1 reads LNHDA; CDR2 reads SQIVND (reference sequence). The CDR3 spells CASSIKGGDGMNTEAFF. The CDR3 DNA sequence: TGTGCCAGTAGTATAAAAGGGGGTGACGGAATGAACACTGAAGCTTTCTTT.

V is TRBV10-3 and J is TRBJ2-3; TRBD2 is a possible D gene (5 bases). The ends were cut back, 3 bases at V and 2 bases at J, with 9 bases in the middle. The CDR3 is 14 residues long. Germline loops: CDR1 ENHRY, CDR2 SYGVKD. The CDR3: CAISELGLTDTQYF. CDR3 nucleotide sequence: TGTGCCATCAGTGAACTAGGGCTCACAGATACGCAGTATTTT.

V and J are TRBV5-4 and TRBJ2-1, with unresolved D. CDR1 SGHNT and CDR2 YYREEE come from the germline V gene (reference sequence). Deletions cut 3 bases from V and 6 bases from J, with 7 bases between. This CDR3 contains 12 residues. As DNA, the CDR3 is TGTGCCAGCAGCTCAATAGCCAATGAGCAGTTCTTC. It codes for CASSSIANEQFF. The complete variable domain, with remaining parts taken from reference TRBV5-4 and TRBJ2-1, reads ETGVTQSPTHLIKTRGQQVTLRCSSQSGHNTVSWYQQALGQGPQFIFQYYREEENGRGNFPPRFSGLQFPNYSSELNVNALELDDSALYLCASSSIANEQFFGPGTRLTVL.

The J gene is TRBJ2-5, the V gene TRBV3-1 (or the pseudogene TRBV3-2); 11 bases are a match to TRBD2. Germline trimming cut 3 bases from V and 4 bases from J; bases unmatched to any gene: 4. Germline loops: CDR1 LGHDT, CDR2 YNNKEL (reference sequence). This CDR3 has 15 amino acids. The CDR3 nucleotides read TGTGCCAGCAGCCAGGGTAGCGGGGGGGCAGAGACCCAGTACTTC. Protein: CASSQGSGGAETQYF.

This chain joins TRBV9 and TRBJ2-1; no firm D call. The CDR3 has 15 residues. V lost 4 bases and J lost 5, with 16 bases in between. From germline, CDR1 is SGDLS and CDR2 YYNGEE. The CDR3 loop is CASSPPGSSHNEQFF. The CDR3 DNA reads TGTGCCAGCAGCCCCCCCGGTAGCAGTCACAATGAGCAGTTCTTC.

The CDR3 DNA reads TGTGCCAGCTCACTCGCGGGGGGGAAAGAGACCCAGTACTTC. Protein: CASSLAGGKETQYF. The V call is TRBV18, the J call TRBJ2-5, with 9 nucleotides matching TRBD2. There are 14 residues in the CDR3. Germline loops: CDR1 KGHSH, CDR2 LQKENI. V shed 4 bases, J shed 3 bases, and the junction held 3 bases outside the gene matches.

In its sample, this clone was seen a few times. The genes are TRBV4-1 and TRBJ1-2, with D perhaps matching TRBD1 (5 bases). The CDR3 is 16 amino acids. Trimming removed 1 base at V and 9 bases at J, with 21 bases between. In germline, CDR1 is MGHRA, CDR2 YSYEKL. CDR3 coding DNA: TGCGCCAGCAGCCAAGTCGATGAAATCAGGGTACGACGCTACACCTTC. This encodes CASSQVDEIRVRRYTF.

V is TRBV15 and J is TRBJ2-1; TRBD2 matches at 11 bases. The CDR3 sequence is 14 residues long. With 0 bases clipped from V and 16 bases from J, the junction kept 8 bases outside the gene matches. The germline CDR1 and CDR2 sequences are LNHNV and YYDKDF (reference sequence). The CDR3 coding sequence is TGTGCCACCAGCAGAGATACTAGCGGGAGTAAGAGATTCTTC. It translates to CATSRDTSGSKRFF.

The table lists this clone with a count of one. This chain joins TRBV6-5 and TRBJ1-2; 9 nucleotides match TRBD1. Germline lookup yields CDR1 MNHEY and CDR2 SVGAGI. The V gene end was trimmed by 5 bases and the J gene end by 5 bases; junction bases not matched to a gene: 9. The CDR3 covers 15 residues. The DNA of the CDR3 is TGTGCCAGCAGTCGTCCGGGACAGGGTGTGTATGGCTACACCTTC. Encoded protein: CASSRPGQGVYGYTF.

The rearrangement joins TRBV30 to TRBJ1-1; possibly TRBD1 for D (6 bases). The CDR3 extends over 16 amino acids. Germline V gene lookup returns CDR1 GTSNPN and CDR2 SVGIG (reference sequence). The V end was cut by 3 bases, the J end by 3 bases, with 20 bases between. CDR3: CAWSLGGAHIDTEAFF. CDR3 DNA sequence: TGTGCCTGGAGCCTGGGGGGGGCGCATATCGACACTGAAGCTTTCTTT.

The CDR3 region is CASSYSRTATEQYF. The CDR3 region has the DNA TGTGCCAGCAGTTACTCGAGGACAGCCACAGAGCAGTATTTT. The J gene is TRBJ2-3, the V gene TRBV6-5, with a possible D match to TRBD1 (6 bases). V lost 0 bases to trimming and J lost 11 bases, with 15 bases between them. The CDR3 consists of 14 residues. Germline V gene data show CDR1 as MNHEY and CDR2 as SVGAGI.

The V call is TRBV7-2, the J call TRBJ1-6, with 7 bases fitting TRBD1. Germline CDR1 and CDR2: SGHTA and FQGNSA. V shed 6 bases, J shed 9 bases, and the junction held 5 bases outside the gene matches. There are 13 residues in the CDR3. Here the CDR3 reads CASRRDRASPLHF. The CDR3 DNA reads as TGTGCCAGCAGACGCGACAGGGCTTCACCCCTCCACTTT.

V is TRBV27 and J is TRBJ2-1; the match to TRBD1 covers 7 bases. Germline V gives CDR1 MNHEY, CDR2 SMNVEV (reference sequence). The CDR3 runs 13 residues. V gave up 4 bases and J gave up 8 bases; unmatched junction bases: 5. CDR3 sequence: CASSSTGYHEQFF. CDR3 nucleotides: TGTGCCAGCAGTTCGACAGGGTACCATGAGCAGTTCTTC.

The chain carries TRBV5-6 and TRBJ1-6; D not resolved. The CDR3 covers 14 residues. The V gene's germline CDR1 is SGHDT and CDR2 YYEEEE. V lost 5 bases to trimming and J lost 0 bases, with 6 bases between them. The CDR3 DNA reads as TGTGCCAGCAGTCCGAGCTCCTATAATTCACCCCTCCACTTT. It yields the protein CASSPSSYNSPLHF. Full variable domain (remainder filled in from reference TRBV5-6 and TRBJ1-6): DAGVTQSPTHLIKTRGQQVTLRCSPKSGHDTVSWYQQALGQGPQFIFQYYEEEERQRGNFPDRFSGHQFPNYSSELNVNALLLGDSALYLCASSPSSYNSPLHFGNGTRLTVT.

The chain links TRBV3-1 (or the pseudogene TRBV3-2) to TRBJ1-2; 9 bases are a match to TRBD1. Germline assignment: CDR1 LGHDT and CDR2 YNNKEL (reference sequence). J was trimmed by 2 bases and V by 4 bases; bases with no gene match: 2. The CDR3 covers 14 residues. The CDR3 sequence: CASSRQGENYGYTF. CDR3 nucleotide sequence: TGTGCCAGCAGCCGACAGGGGGAGAACTATGGCTACACCTTC.

The chain employs TRBV4-2 and TRBJ1-6; 9 bases line up with TRBD1. CDR1 is LGHNA, CDR2 YNFKEQ, per germline. V lost 0 bases, J lost 9 bases, and 6 bases stayed unmatched. The CDR3 consists of 16 residues. CDR3 sequence reads: CASSQEIGQGSSPLHF. The CDR3 nucleotides read TGTGCCAGCAGCCAAGAAATTGGACAGGGGAGTTCACCCCTCCACTTT.

The gene calls are TRBV18 and TRBJ2-3; TRBD2 aligns across 7 bases. The CDR3 runs to 18 residues. V lost 3 bases and J lost 2; bases outside the gene matches: 14. Germline V gene lookup returns CDR1 KGHSH and CDR2 LQKENI. The CDR3 loop reads CASSPRFGTTGHTDTQYF. As DNA, the CDR3 is TGTGCCAGCTCACCCCGCTTTGGGACTACGGGCCACACAGATACGCAGTATTTT.

The chain couples TRBV4-1 to TRBJ2-5; 8 nucleotides line up with TRBD1. With 3 bases clipped from V and 5 bases from J, the junction kept 11 bases outside the gene matches. The CDR3 consists of 16 residues. Germline CDR1 is MGHRA and CDR2 is YSYEKL. The CDR3 spells CASSQTYQGARETQYF. The CDR3 DNA is TGCGCCAGCAGCCAGACATACCAGGGGGCGCGTGAGACCCAGTACTTC.